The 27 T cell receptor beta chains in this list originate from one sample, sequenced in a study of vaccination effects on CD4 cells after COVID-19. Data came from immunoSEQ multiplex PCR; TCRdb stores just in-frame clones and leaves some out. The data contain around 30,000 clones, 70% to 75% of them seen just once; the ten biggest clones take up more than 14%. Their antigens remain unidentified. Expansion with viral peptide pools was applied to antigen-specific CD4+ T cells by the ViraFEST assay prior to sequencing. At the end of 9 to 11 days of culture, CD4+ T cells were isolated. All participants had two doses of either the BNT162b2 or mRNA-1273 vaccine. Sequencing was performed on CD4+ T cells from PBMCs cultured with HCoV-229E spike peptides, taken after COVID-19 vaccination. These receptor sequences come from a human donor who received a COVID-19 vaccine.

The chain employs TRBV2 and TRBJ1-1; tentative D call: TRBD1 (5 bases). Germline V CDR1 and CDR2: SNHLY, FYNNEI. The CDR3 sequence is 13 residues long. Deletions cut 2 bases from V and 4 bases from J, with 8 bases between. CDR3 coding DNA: TGTGCCAGCAGTGAATGGGGGGTCACTGAAGCTTTCTTT. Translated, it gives CASSEWGVTEAFF.

The DNA of the CDR3 is TGTGCCATTGCCCGGGACACAGGACTAGCGGATTACGAGCAGTACTTC. As protein: CAIARDTGLADYEQYF. The chain has TRBV10-3 and TRBJ2-7; 10 bases align to TRBD2. Germline V gene lookup returns CDR1 ENHRY and CDR2 SYGVKD. The CDR3 consists of 16 residues. The ends lost 9 bases at V and 4 bases at J; junction bases unmatched: 15.

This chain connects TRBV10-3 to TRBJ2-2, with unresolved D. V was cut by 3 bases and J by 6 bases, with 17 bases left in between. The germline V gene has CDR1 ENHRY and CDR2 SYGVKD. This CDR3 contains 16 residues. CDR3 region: CAISESLGPGPGELFF. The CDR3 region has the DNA TGTGCCATCAGTGAATCGCTAGGACCTGGGCCCGGGGAGCTGTTTTTT.

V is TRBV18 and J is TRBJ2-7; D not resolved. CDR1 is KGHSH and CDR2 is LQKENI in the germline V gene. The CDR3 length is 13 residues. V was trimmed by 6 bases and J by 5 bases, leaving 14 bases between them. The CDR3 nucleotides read TGTGCCAGCTCTCCCATCCAAATGGACGAGCAGTACTTC. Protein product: CASSPIQMDEQYF.

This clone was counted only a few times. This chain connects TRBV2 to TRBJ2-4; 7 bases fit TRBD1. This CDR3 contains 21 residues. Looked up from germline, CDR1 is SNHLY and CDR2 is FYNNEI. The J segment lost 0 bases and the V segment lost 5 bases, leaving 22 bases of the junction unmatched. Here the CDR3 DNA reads TGTGCCAGCAGTAAGATTGAGCCTACAGGGGTGTTGATTACAGCCAAAAACATTCAGTACTTC. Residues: CASSKIEPTGVLITAKNIQYF.

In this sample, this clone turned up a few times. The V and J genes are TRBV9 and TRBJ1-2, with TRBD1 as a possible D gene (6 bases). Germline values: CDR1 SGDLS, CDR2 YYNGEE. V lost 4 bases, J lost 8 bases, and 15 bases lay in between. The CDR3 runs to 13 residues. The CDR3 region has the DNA TGTGCCAGCAGCATTACAGGGTACGAAGGCTACACCTTC. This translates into CASSITGYEGYTF.

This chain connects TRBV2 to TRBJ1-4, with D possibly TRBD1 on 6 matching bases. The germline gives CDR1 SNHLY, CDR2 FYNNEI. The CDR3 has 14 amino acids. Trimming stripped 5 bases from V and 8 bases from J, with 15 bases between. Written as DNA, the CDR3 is TGTGCCAGCAGTTTACAGGGTGAGACAGAAAAACTGTTTTTT. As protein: CASSLQGETEKLFF.

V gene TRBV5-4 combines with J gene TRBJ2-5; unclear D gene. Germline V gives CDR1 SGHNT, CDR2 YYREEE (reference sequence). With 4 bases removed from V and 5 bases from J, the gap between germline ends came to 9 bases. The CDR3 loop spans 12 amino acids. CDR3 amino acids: CASSTTSETQYF. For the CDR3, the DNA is TGTGCCAGCAGCACCACCTCGGAGACCCAGTACTTC. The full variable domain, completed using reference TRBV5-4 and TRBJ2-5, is ETGVTQSPTHLIKTRGQQVTLRCSSQSGHNTVSWYQQALGQGPQFIFQYYREEENGRGNFPPRFSGLQFPNYSSELNVNALELDDSALYLCASSTTSETQYFGPGTRLLVL.

CDR3 DNA: TGCGCCAGCAGCTTGTCAGGGGATGCCGCAACTAATGAAAAACTGTTTTTT. Amino acids: CASSLSGDAATNEKLFF. The rearrangement links TRBV5-1 to TRBJ1-4; possible D gene TRBD1, 6 bases. This CDR3 has 17 residues. Germline lookup yields CDR1 SGHRS and CDR2 YFSETQ. V shed 1 base and J shed 0 bases, with 13 bases lying between them.

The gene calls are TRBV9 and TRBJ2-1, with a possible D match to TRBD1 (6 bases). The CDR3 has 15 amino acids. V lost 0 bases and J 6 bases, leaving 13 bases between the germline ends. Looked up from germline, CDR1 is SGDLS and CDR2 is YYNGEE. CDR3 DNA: TGTGCCAGCAGCGTAGTAGGACAGTCGGGCAATGAGCAGTTCTTC. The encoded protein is CASSVVGQSGNEQFF.

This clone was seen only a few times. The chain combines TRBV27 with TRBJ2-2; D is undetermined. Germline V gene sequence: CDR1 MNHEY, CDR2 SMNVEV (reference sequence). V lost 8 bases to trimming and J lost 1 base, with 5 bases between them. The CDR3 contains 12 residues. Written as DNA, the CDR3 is TGTGCCAGCGCTAAGAACACCGGGGAGCTGTTTTTT. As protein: CASAKNTGELFF.

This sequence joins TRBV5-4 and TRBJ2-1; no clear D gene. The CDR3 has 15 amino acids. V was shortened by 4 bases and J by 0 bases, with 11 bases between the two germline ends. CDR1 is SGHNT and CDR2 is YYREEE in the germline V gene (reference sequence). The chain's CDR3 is CASSPQLSSYNEQFF. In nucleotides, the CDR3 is TGTGCCAGCAGCCCACAACTGAGCTCCTACAATGAGCAGTTCTTC.

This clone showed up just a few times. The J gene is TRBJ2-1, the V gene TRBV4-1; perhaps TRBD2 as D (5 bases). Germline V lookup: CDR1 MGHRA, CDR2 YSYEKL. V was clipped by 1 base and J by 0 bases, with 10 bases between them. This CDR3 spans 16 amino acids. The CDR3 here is CASSQGEGSSYNEQFF. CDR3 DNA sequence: TGCGCCAGCAGCCAAGGAGAGGGAAGCTCCTACAATGAGCAGTTCTTC.

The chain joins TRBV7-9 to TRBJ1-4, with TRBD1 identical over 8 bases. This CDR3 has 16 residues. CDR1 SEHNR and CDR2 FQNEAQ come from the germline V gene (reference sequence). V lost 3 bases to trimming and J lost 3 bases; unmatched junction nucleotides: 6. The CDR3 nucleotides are TGTGCCAGCAGCTTCGGTGGGGGACAGGCTAATGAAAAACTGTTTTTT. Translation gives CASSFGGGQANEKLFF.

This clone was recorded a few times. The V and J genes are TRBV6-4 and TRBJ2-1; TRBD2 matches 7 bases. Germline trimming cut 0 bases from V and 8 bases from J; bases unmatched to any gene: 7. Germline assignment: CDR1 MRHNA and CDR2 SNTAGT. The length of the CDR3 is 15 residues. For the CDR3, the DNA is TGTGCCAGCAGTGACTCTGGGGGAGGGCCCGATGAGCAGTTCTTC. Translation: CASSDSGGGPDEQFF.

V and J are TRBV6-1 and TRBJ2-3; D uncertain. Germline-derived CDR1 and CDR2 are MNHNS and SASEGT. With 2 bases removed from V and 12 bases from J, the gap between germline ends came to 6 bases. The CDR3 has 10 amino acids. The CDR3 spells CASSEQSQYF. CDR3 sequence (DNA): TGTGCCAGCAGTGAACAGAGTCAGTATTTT.

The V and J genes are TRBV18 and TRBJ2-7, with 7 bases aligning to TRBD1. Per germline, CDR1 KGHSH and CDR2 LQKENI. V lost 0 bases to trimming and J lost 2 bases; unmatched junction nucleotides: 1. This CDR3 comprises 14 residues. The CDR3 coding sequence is TGTGCCAGCTCACCACCAGGGGGCGCCTACGAGCAGTACTTC. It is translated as CASSPPGGAYEQYF.

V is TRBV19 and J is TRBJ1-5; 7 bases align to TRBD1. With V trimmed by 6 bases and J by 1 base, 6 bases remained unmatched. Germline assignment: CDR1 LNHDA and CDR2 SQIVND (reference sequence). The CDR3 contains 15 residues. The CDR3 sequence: CASSQRQGSNQPQHF. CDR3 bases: TGTGCCAGTAGCCAAAGACAGGGCAGCAATCAGCCCCAGCATTTT.

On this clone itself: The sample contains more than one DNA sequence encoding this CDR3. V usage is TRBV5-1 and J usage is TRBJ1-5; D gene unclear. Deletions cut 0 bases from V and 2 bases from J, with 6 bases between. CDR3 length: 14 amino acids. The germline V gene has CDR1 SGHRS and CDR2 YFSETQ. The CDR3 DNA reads TGCGCCAGCAGCTTGGACGGGGGCAATCAGCCCCAGCATTTT. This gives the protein CASSLDGGNQPQHF.

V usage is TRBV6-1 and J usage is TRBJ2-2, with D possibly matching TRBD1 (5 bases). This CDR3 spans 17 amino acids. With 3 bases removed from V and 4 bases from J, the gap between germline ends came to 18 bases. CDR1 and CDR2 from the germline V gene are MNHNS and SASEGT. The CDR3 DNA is TGTGCCAGCAGTGAGAACCGTTTTGGGGCTCTCACCGGGGAGCTGTTTTTT. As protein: CASSENRFGALTGELFF.

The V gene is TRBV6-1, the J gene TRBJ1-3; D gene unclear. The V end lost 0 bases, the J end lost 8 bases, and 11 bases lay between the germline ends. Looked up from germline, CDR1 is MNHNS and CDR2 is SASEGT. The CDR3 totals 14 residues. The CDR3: CASSEATQRDTIYF. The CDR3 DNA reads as TGTGCCAGCAGTGAAGCGACTCAACGGGACACCATATATTTT.

The chain's CDR3 is CASSLEGVTYNEQFF. The CDR3 DNA reads TGCGCCAGCAGCTTGGAAGGGGTGACCTACAATGAGCAGTTCTTC. This sequence joins TRBV5-1 and TRBJ2-1; D possibly corresponds to TRBD1 (5 bases). V lost 0 bases to trimming and J lost 2 bases, with 9 bases between them. Germline V gene sequence: CDR1 SGHRS, CDR2 YFSETQ. The CDR3 totals 15 residues. The whole variable domain, filled in from reference TRBV5-1 and TRBJ2-1, reads KAGVTQTPRYLIKTRGQQVTLSCSPISGHRSVSWYQQTPGQGLQFLFEYFSETQRNKGNFPGRFSGRQFSNSRSEMNVSTLELGDSALYLCASSLEGVTYNEQFFGPGTRLTVL.

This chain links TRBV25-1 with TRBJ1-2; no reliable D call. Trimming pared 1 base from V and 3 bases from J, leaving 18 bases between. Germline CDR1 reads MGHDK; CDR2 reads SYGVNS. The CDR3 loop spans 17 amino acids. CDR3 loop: CASSELGTSDTHYGYTF. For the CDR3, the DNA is TGTGCCAGCAGTGAATTAGGAACCAGTGACACGCACTATGGCTACACCTTC.

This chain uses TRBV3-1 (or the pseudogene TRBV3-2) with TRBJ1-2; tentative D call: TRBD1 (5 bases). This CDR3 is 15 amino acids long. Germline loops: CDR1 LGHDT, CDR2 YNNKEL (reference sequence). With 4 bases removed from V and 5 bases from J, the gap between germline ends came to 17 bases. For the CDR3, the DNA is TGTGCCAGCAGCCTACGGTTAAGAGGGGATTATGGCTACACCTTC. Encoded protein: CASSLRLRGDYGYTF.

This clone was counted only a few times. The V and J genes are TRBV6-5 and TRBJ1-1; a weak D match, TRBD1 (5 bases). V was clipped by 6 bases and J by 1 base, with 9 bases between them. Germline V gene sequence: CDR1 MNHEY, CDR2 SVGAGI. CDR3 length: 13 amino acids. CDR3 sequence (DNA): TGTGCCAGCAGAGGGGTTACGAACACTGAAGCTTTCTTT. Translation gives CASRGVTNTEAFF.

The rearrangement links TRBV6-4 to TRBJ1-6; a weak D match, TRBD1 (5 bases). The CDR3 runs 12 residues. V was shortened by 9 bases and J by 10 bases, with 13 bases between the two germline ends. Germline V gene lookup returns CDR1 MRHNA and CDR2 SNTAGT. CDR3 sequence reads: CARGGSGSPLHF. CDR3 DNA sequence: TGTGCCAGGGGGGGTTCGGGGTCACCCCTCCACTTT.

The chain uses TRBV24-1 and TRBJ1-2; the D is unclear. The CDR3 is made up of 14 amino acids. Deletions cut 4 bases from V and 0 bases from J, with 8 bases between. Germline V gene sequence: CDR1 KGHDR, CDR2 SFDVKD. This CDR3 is CATSDIQTNYGYTF. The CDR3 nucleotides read TGTGCCACCAGTGACATACAGACTAACTATGGCTACACCTTC.